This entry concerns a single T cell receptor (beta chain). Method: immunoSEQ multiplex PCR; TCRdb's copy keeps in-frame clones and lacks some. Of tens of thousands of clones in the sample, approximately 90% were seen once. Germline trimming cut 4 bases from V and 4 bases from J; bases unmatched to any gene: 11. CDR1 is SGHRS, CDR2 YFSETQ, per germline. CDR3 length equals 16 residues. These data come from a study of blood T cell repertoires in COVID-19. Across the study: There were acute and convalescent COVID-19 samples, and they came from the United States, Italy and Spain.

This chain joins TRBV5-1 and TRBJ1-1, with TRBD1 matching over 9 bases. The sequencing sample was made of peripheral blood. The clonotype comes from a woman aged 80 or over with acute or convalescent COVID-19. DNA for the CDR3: TGCGCCAGCAGCCAAATTTTGACAGGGGGGAGCACTGAAGCTTTCTTT. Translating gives CASSQILTGGSTEAFF.